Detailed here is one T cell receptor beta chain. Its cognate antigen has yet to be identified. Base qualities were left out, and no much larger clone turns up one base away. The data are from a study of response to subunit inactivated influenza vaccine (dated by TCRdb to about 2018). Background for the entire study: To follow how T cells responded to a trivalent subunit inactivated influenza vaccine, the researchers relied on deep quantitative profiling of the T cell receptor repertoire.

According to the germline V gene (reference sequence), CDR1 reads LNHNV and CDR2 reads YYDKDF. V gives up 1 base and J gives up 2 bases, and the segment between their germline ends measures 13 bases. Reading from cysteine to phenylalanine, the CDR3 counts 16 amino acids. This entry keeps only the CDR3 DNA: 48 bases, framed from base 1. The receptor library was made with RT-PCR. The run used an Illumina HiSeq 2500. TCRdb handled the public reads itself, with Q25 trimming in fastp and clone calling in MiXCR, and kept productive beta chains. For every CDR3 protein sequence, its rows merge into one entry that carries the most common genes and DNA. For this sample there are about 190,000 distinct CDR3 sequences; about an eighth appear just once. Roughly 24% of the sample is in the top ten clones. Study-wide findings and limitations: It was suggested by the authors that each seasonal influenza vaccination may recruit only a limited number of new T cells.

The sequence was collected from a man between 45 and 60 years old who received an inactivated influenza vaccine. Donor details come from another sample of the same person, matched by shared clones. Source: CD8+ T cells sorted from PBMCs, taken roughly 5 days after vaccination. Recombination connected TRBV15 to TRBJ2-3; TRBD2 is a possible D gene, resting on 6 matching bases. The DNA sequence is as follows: TGTGCCACCAGCAGAGGGGTGGCGGGAACCACAGATACGCAGTATTTT. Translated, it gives CATSRGVAGTTDTQYF.